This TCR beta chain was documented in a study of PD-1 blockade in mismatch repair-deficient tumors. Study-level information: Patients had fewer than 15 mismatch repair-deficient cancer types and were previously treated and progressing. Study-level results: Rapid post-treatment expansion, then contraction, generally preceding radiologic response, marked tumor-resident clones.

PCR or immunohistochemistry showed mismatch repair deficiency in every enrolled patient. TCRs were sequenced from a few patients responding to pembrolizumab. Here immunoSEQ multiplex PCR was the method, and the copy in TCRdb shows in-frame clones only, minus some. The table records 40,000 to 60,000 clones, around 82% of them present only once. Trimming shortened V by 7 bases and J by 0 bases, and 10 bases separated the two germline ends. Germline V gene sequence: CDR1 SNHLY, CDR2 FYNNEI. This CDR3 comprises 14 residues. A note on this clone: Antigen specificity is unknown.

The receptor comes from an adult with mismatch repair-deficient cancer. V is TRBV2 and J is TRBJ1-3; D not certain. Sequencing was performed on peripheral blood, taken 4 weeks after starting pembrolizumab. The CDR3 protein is CASKEGSSGNTIYF. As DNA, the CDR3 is TGTGCCAGCAAGGAGGGTAGCTCTGGAAACACCATATATTTT.